These T cell receptor beta chains were read from a single sample in a study of cytomegalovirus exposure and HLA in healthy donors. Sequenced by immunoSEQ multiplex PCR; TCRdb stores in-frame clones only, minus some. Of some 85,000 clones listed, roughly 84% are singletons. The sequencing input was PBMCs. These receptors were taken from a man between 18 and 35 years old in good health and CMV-seronegative. Both conserved end residues are part of each CDR3. Fields, in order: J gene, D gene, V gene, clone size, CDR3 protein, CDR3 DNA. The D gene is left open where the match is weak. Clone size is not always given. Where it is, it says once, few, many or a class for expanded clones.

TRBJ1-1	TRBD1	TRBV2	NA	CASSYGTATEAFF	TGTGCCAGCAGTTACGGGACAGCCACTGAAGCTTTCTTT
TRBJ2-1	TRBD2	TRBV6-4	NA	CASSDSSGRSYNEQFF	TGTGCCAGCAGTGACTCTAGCGGGAGATCCTACAATGAGCAGTTCTTC
TRBJ1-1	TRBD1	TRBV9	NA	CASSTSPGTGLKAFF	TGTGCCAGCAGCACCAGTCCCGGGACAGGGTTGAAGGCTTTCTTT
TRBJ2-3	TRBD2	TRBV5-1	NA	CASSLSLAGADTQYF	TGCGCCAGCAGCTTGTCTCTAGCGGGAGCAGATACGCAGTATTTT
TRBJ2-5	NA	TRBV2	NA	CASSETTSRRGGQYF	TGTGCCAGCAGTGAAACAACTAGCCGGAGGGGGGGGCAGTACTTC
TRBJ2-5	NA	TRBV2	NA	CASSEWDLREAETQYF	TGTGCCAGCAGTGAATGGGACCTCAGGGAGGCGGAGACCCAGTACTTC
TRBJ2-3	NA	TRBV4-1	NA	CASNHLGAGSTDTQYF	TGCGCCAGCAACCACCTCGGGGCGGGGAGCACAGATACGCAGTATTTT
TRBJ1-3	TRBD1	TRBV15	NA	CATSRTGGMGNTIYF	TGTGCCACCAGCAGGACAGGGGGAATGGGAAACACCATATATTTT
TRBJ1-1	TRBD1	TRBV6-6	NA	CASSYSGGLMNTEAFF	TGTGCCAGCAGTTATTCAGGGGGCCTTATGAACACTGAAGCTTTCTTT
TRBJ2-7	NA	TRBV5-1	NA	CASSLIGAEQYF	TGCGCCAGCAGCTTGATAGGAGCCGAGCAGTACTTC
TRBJ2-1	TRBD2	TRBV19	NA	CASGSRYEQFF	TGTGCAAGCGGGAGTCGATATGAGCAGTTCTTC
TRBJ2-7	NA	TRBV5-1	NA	CARRPEQYF	TGCGCCAGGCGCCCCGAGCAGTACTTC
TRBJ2-5	TRBD2	TRBV27	NA	CASSPSAGEYQETQYF	TGTGCCAGCAGTCCCTCGGCGGGAGAGTACCAAGAGACCCAGTACTTC
TRBJ1-2	NA	TRBV6-5	NA	CASSYFRGKTNYGYTF	TGTGCCAGCAGTTACTTTCGCGGAAAAACAAACTATGGCTACACCTTC
TRBJ1-1	NA	TRBV7-9	NA	CASLNTEAFF	TGTGCCAGCCTCAACACTGAAGCTTTCTTT
TRBJ2-1	NA	TRBV7-8	NA	CASSLGASPPDEQFF	TGTGCCAGCAGCTTAGGAGCCTCCCCTCCGGATGAGCAGTTCTTC
TRBJ2-1	NA	TRBV27	NA	CASRERVYNEQFF	TGTGCCAGCAGGGAGCGGGTATACAATGAGCAGTTCTTC
TRBJ2-7	TRBD1	TRBV7-9	NA	CASSPITGGNEQYF	TGTGCCAGCAGCCCTATTACAGGGGGCAACGAGCAGTACTTC
TRBJ2-1	TRBD1	TRBV30	NA	CAWSLTGLPNEQFF	TGTGCCTGGAGTCTGACAGGGTTACCCAATGAGCAGTTCTTC
TRBJ1-1	TRBD1	TRBV11-2	NA	CASSLGQGTAEAFF	TGTGCCAGCAGCTTGGGACAGGGGACGGCTGAAGCTTTCTTT
TRBJ2-7	TRBD1	TRBV25-1	NA	CASSANRRDRDSYEQYF	TGTGCCAGCAGTGCGAATAGAAGGGACAGGGACTCCTACGAGCAGTACTTC
TRBJ2-5	NA	TRBV18	NA	CASSRDQETQYF	TGTGCCAGCTCCCGGGACCAAGAGACCCAGTACTTC
TRBJ2-7	NA	TRBV18	few	CASSRGRGYEQYF	TGTGCCAGCTCGAGGGGGAGAGGTTACGAGCAGTACTTC
TRBJ1-1	TRBD1	TRBV7-9	NA	CASSPNRGLNTEAFF	TGTGCCAGCAGCCCGAACAGGGGACTGAACACTGAAGCTTTCTTT
TRBJ2-3	TRBD2	TRBV5-6	NA	CASSLPAGGRDTQYF	TGTGCCAGCAGCCTGCCTGCGGGAGGGAGGGATACGCAGTATTTT
TRBJ1-6	TRBD1	TRBV7-2	NA	CASSSSGTGNSPLHF	TGTGCCAGCAGCTCGTCCGGGACAGGAAATTCACCCCTCCACTTT
TRBJ2-3	TRBD2	TRBV2	NA	CALKTAGDGTDTQYF	TGTGCCCTAAAGACAGCGGGAGACGGCACAGATACGCAGTATTTT
TRBJ2-1	TRBD2	TRBV28	NA	CASLAGLYNEQFF	TGTGCCAGCTTAGCGGGATTATACAATGAGCAGTTCTTC
TRBJ1-2	TRBD1	TRBV7-2	NA	CASSGQGRPVNYGYTF	TGTGCCAGCAGCGGACAGGGGCGCCCCGTTAACTATGGCTACACCTTC
TRBJ2-3	TRBD2	TRBV7-9	NA	CASSLDRGRAVSDTQYF	TGTGCCAGCAGCTTAGACCGGGGGAGGGCGGTGTCAGATACGCAGTATTTT
TRBJ2-7	NA	TRBV6-5	NA	CASSLQTDYEQYF	TGTGCCAGCAGTCTCCAAACAGACTACGAGCAGTACTTC
TRBJ2-1	TRBD2	TRBV11-2	NA	CASSLGGGYNEQFF	TGTGCCAGCAGCTTGGGCGGGGGTTACAATGAGCAGTTCTTC
TRBJ1-2	TRBD1	TRBV27	NA	CASRDRDRGGYGYTF	TGTGCCAGCAGAGACCGGGACAGGGGTGGGTATGGCTACACCTTC
TRBJ2-3	TRBD2	TRBV9	NA	CASSVAPGGGTDTQYF	TGTGCCAGCAGCGTAGCTCCGGGAGGGGGCACAGATACGCAGTATTTT
TRBJ2-3	TRBD1	TRBV4-3	NA	CASSQGQGRPSDTQYF	TGCGCCAGCAGCCAAGGACAGGGCAGGCCCTCAGATACGCAGTATTTT
TRBJ1-3	TRBD1	TRBV30	NA	CAWSTGDSGRNTIYF	TGTGCCTGGAGTACTGGGGACAGCGGTAGAAACACCATATATTTT
TRBJ2-7	TRBD2	TRBV2	NA	CASNQGTSGRIEQYF	TGTGCCAGCAACCAAGGGACTAGCGGGAGGATCGAGCAGTACTTC
TRBJ2-7	NA	TRBV7-2	NA	CASSPNEDRYEQYF	TGTGCCAGCAGCCCGAACGAAGACAGATACGAGCAGTACTTC
TRBJ1-5	NA	TRBV6-1	NA	CASSEGEGVFQPQHF	TGTGCCAGCAGTGAAGGGGAGGGGGTATTTCAGCCCCAGCATTTT
TRBJ2-7	TRBD1	TRBV7-2	NA	CASSSGTGPNF	TGTGCCAGCAGCTCCGGGACAGGGCCAAACTTC
TRBJ2-5	TRBD1	TRBV5-4	NA	CASSLYKGAERETQYF	TGTGCCAGCAGCTTGTATAAGGGGGCAGAAAGGGAGACCCAGTACTTC
TRBJ1-5	NA	TRBV6-1	NA	CASSEPPGYSNQPQHF	TGTGCCAGCAGTGAACCCCCAGGATATAGCAATCAGCCCCAGCATTTT
TRBJ2-3	NA	TRBV6-5	once	CASTRGRTDTQYF	TGTGCCAGCACCCGTGGCAGGACAGATACGCAGTATTTT
TRBJ2-7	NA	TRBV4-3	NA	CASSLETGSTEQYF	TGCGCCAGCAGCCTTGAGACAGGCTCCACCGAGCAGTACTTC
TRBJ1-2	NA	TRBV19	NA	CASSTPTRYGYTF	TGTGCCAGTAGTACTCCAACACGCTATGGCTACACCTTC
TRBJ1-1	NA	TRBV25-1	NA	CASSALNTEAFF	TGTGCCAGCAGTGCTTTGAACACTGAAGCTTTCTTT
TRBJ2-3	NA	TRBV10-2	NA	CASRGQITRSDTDTQYF	TGCGCCAGCAGAGGTCAGATAACTAGGTCCGACACAGATACGCAGTATTTT
TRBJ2-1	NA	TRBV6-5	NA	CASLPTRNSNEQFF	TGTGCCAGTTTACCGACGCGGAATTCCAATGAGCAGTTCTTC